This TCR beta chain was documented in a study of CD8 T cells in Susac syndrome. After extraction with the RNeasy kit, 0.5 to 1 ug of the RNA was reverse transcribed using random hexamers. By means of immunoSEQ multiplex PCR, TCR beta CDR3 spanning 54 Vbeta and 13 Jbeta underwent amplification. TCRdb analysed the immunoSEQ multiplex PCR reads with MiXCR anew, one entry per CDR3 protein. The sample contains roughly 250,000 distinct CDR3 sequences, 90% to 96% of which appear only once. The CDR3 covers 14 residues. This clonotype was found once. Material for sequencing was CD4+ T cells from PBMCs. The chain joins TRBV21-1 to TRBJ1-5; the D call of TRBD1 is as the table states it, not checked on the DNA. TRBV21-1 is recorded as a pseudogene. This receptor was identified in a human donor with Susac syndrome. CDR3 sequence reads: CASSKGGGWRPQHF. The CDR3 DNA is TGTGCCAGCAGCAAAGGGGGGGGGTGGAGGCCCCAGCATTTT.